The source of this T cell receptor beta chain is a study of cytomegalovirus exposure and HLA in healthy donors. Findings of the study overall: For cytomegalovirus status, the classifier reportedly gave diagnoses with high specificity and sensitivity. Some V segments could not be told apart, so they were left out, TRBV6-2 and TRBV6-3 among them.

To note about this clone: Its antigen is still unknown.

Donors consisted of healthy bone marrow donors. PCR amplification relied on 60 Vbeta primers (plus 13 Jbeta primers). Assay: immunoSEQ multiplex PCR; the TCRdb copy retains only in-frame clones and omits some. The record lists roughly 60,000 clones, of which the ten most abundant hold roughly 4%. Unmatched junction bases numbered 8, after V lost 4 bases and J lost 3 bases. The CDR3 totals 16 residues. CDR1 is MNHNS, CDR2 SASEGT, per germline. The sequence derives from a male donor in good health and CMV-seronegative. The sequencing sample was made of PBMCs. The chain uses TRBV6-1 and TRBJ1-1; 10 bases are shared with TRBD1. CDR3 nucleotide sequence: TGTGCCAGCAGTGTCCGACAGGGGGCGGGTGACACTGAAGCTTTCTTT. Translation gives CASSVRQGAGDTEAFF.